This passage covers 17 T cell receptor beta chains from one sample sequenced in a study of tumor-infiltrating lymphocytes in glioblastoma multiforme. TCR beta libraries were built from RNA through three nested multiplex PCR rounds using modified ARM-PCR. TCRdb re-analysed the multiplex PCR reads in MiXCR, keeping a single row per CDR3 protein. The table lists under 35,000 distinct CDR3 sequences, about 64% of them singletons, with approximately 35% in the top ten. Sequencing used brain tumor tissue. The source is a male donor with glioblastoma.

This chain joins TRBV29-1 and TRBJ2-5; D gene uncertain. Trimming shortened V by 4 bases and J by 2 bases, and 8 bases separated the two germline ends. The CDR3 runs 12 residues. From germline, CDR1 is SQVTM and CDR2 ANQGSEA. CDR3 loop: CSVGPIQETQYF. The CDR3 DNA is TGCAGCGTTGGTCCGATACAAGAGACCCAGTACTTC.

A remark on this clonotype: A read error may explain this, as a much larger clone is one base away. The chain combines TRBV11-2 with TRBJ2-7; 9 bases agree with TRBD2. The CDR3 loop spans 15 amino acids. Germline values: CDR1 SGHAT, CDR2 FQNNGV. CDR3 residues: CATDARAGGLYKQYF. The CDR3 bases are TGTGCCACCGACGCGAGAGCGGGAGGTCTCTACAAGCAGTACTTC.

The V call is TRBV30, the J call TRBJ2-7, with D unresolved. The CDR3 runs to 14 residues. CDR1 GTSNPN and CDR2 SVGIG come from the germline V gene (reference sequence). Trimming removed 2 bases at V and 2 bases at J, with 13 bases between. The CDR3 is CAWSRNSPTYEQYF. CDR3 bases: TGTGCCTGGAGTAGAAACTCCCCGACCTACGAGCAGTACTTC.

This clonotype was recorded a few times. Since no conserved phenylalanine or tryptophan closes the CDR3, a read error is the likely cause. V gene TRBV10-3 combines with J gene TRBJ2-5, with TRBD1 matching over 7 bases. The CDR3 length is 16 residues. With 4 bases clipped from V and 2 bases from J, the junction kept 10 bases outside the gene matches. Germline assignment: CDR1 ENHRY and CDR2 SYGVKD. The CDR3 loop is CAISVGTVRRQETQYL. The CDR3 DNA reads TGTGCCATCAGTGTGGGGACAGTTAGGAGGCAAGAGACCCAGTACTTA.

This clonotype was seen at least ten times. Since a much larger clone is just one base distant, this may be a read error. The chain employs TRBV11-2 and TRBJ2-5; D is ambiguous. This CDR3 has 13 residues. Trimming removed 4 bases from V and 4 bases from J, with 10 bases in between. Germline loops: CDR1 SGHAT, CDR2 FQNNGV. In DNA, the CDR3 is TGTGCCAGCAGCTCTCTAGGAACAGAGACCCAGTACTTC. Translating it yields CASSSLGTETQYF.

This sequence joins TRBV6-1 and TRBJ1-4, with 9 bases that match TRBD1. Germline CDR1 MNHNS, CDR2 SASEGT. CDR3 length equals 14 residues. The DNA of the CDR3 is TGTGCTAGCTGTGAAACCGGGACAGGGGAAAAACTGTTTTTT. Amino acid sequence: CASCETGTGEKLFF.

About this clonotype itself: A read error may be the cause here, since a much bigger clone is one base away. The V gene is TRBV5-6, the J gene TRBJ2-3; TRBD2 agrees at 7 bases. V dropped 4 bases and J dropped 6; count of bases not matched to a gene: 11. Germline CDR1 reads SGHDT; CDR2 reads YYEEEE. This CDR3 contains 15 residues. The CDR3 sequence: CASSERTSIADTQYF. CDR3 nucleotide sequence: TGTGCCAGCAGCGAGAGGACTAGTATAGCCGATACGCAGTATTTT. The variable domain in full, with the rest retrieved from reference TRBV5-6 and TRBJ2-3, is DAGVTQSPTHLIKTRGQQVTLRCSPKSGHDTVSWYQQALGQGPQFIFQYYEEEERQRGNFPDRFSGHQFPNYSSELNVNALLLGDSALYLCASSERTSIADTQYFGPGTRLTVL.

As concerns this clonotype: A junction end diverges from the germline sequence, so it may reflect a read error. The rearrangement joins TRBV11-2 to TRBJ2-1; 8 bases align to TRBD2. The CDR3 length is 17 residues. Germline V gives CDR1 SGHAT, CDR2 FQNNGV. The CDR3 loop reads CASILVPTSGTYNEQFF. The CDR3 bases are TGTGCCAGCATCTTAGTCCCCACTAGCGGCACCTACAATGAGCAGTTCTTT.

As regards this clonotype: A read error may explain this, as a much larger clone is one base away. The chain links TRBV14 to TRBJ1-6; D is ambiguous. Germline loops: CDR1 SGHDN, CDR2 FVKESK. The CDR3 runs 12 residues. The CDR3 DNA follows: TGTGTCAGCAGCCAAGAACGACGTCCCCTCCACTTT. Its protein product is CVSSQERRPLHF.

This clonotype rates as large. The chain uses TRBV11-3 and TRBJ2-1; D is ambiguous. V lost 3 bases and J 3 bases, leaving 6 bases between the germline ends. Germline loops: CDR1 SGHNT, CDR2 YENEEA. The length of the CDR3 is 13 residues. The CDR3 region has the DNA TGTGCCAGCAGCTTTAACAACTACAATGAGCAGTTCTTC. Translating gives CASSFNNYNEQFF.

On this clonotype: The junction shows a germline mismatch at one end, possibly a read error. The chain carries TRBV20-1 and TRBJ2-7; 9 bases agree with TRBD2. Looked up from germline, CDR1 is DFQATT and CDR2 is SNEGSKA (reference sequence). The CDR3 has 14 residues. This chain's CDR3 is CSAMKTSGSYERYF. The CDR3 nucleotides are TGCAGTGCGATGAAGACTAGCGGCTCTTACGAGCGGTACTTC.

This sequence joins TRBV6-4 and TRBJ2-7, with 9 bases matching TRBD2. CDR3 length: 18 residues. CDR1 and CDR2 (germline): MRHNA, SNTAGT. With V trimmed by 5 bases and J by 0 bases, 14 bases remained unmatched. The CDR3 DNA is TGTGCCAGCAGTTACCGTCCCCGACTAGCGGTTAGCTCCTACGAGCAGTACTTC. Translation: CASSYRPRLAVSSYEQYF.

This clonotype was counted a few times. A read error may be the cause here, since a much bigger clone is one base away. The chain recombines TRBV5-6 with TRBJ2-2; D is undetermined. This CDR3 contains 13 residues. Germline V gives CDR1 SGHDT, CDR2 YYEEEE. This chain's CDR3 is CAGSFAEPGELFF. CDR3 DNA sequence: TGTGCCGGCAGCTTTGCAGAGCCCGGGGAGCTGTTTTTT.

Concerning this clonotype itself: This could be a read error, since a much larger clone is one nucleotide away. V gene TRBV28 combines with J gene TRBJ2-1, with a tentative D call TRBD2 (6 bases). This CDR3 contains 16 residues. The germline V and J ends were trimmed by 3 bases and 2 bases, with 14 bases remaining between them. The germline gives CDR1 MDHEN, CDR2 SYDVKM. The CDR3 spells CASSLIRGMAYNEQFF. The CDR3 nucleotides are TGTGCCAGCAGTTTGATTCGCGGGATGGCCTACAATGAGCAGTTCTTC.

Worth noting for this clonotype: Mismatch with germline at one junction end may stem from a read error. CDR3 region: CSVRLSGIGELFF. In nucleotides, the CDR3 is TGCAGCGTTCGACTTAGCGGGATCGGGGAGCTATTTTTT. The chain couples TRBV29-1 to TRBJ2-2; 8 bases fit TRBD2. Germline V gives CDR1 SQVTM, CDR2 ANQGSEA. The CDR3 extends over 13 amino acids.

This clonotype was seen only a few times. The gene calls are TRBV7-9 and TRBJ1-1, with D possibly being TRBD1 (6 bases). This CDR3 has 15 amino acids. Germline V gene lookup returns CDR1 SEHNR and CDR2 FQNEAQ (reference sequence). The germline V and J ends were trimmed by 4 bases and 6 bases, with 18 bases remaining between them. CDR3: CASSSQGPSIAEAFF. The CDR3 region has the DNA TGTGCCAGCAGCTCACAGGGACCCTCTATCGCTGAAGCTTTCTTT.

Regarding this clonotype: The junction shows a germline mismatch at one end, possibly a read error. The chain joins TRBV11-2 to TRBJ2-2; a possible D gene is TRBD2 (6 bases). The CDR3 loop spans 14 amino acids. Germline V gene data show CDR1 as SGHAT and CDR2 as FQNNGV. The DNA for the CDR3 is TGTGCCAGCAGCTTAGATGTAGATCCCGGGGGGCTGTTTTTT. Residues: CASSLDVDPGGLFF.